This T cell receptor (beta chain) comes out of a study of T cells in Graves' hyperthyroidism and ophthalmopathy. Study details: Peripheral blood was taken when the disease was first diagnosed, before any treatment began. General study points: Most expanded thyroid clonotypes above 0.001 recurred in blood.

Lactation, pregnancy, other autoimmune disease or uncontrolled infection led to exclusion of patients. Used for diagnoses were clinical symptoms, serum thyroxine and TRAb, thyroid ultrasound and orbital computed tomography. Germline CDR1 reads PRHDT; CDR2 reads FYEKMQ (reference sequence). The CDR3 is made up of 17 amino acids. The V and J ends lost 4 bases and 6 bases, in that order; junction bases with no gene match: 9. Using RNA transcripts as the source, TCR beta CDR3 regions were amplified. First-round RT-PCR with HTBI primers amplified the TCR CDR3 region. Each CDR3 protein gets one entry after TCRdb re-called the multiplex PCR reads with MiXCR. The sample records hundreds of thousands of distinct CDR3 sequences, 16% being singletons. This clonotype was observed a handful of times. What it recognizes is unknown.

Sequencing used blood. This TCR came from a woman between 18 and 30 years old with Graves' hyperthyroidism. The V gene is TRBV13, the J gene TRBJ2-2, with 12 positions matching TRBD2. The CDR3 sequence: CASSSDLAGGFSGELFF. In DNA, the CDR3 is TGTGCCAGCAGCTCGGATCTAGCGGGAGGGTTCTCCGGGGAGCTGTTTTTT.